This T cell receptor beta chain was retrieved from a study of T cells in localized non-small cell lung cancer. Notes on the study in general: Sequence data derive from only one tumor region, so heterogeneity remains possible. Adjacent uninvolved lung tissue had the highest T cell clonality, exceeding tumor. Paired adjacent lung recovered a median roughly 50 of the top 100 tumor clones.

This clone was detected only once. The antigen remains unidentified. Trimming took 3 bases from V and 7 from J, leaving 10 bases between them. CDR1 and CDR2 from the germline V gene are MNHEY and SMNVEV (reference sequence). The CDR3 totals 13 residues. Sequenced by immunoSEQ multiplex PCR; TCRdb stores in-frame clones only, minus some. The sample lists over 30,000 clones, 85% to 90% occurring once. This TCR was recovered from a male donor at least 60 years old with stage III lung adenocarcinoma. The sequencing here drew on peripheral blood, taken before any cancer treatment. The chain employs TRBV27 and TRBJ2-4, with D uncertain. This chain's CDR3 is CASSFGRFNIQYF. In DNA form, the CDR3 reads TGTGCCAGCAGTTTCGGCAGATTTAACATTCAGTACTTC.